This TCR beta chain was documented in a study of molecular identifiers for immune sequencing clone quantification. Naive CD8 libraries were made from 20,000 to 1,000,000 sorted cells, and they used 10%, 30% or 50% RNA. Both previously described methods and listed TCR primers were employed to make bulk TCR libraries. MiXCR, run by TCRdb on the PCR reads, gives a single entry per CDR3 protein. The sample includes 400,000 to 600,000 distinct CDR3 sequences, 20% to 25% of them seen just once. Germline CDR1 reads LGHDT; CDR2 reads YNNKEL (reference sequence). J lost 14 bases, V lost 0 bases, and 9 bases had no gene match. CDR3 length equals 15 residues.

The clonotype was recovered from a human donor in good health. Some libraries in this study had Jurkat cell RNA spiked in. Material: naive CD8+ T cells from blood, with Jurkat cell RNA spiked in. Stated subset: FACS-sorted CD8+CD4-CCR7+CD45RA+ naive T cells. This chain uses TRBV3-1 with TRBJ2-6; 8 nucleotides line up with TRBD2. CDR3: CASSQEGGGQPLLTF. CDR3 DNA sequence: TGTGCCAGCAGCCAAGAAGGCGGGGGGCAGCCTCTCCTGACTTTC.